Below, 21 T cell receptor beta chains from the same sample are listed, as sequenced in a study of STAT5B mutations in CD4+ large granular lymphocyte leukemia. TCRdb keeps only in-frame clones here, not all; method: immunoSEQ multiplex PCR. The data hold roughly 30,000 clones, with just under 85% observed a single time. Sequencing input: CD4+ T cells from blood buffy coats. The origin of the receptors is a human donor in good health.

The J gene is TRBJ2-1, the V gene TRBV7-3; D is uncertain. Germline-derived CDR1 and CDR2 are SGHTA and FQGTGA. V was pared by 0 bases and J by 7 bases, with 7 bases between. The CDR3 is 13 amino acids. The CDR3 here is CASSLTVENEQFF. In DNA form, the CDR3 reads TGTGCCAGCAGCTTAACGGTTGAAAATGAGCAGTTCTTC.

The genes are TRBV15 and TRBJ1-5, with TRBD1 matching 7 bases. Germline-derived CDR1 and CDR2 are LNHNV and YYDKDF (reference sequence). V trimming: 3 bases; J trimming: 7 bases; junction bases outside the gene matches: 3. The CDR3 length is 13 residues. The chain's CDR3 is CATSRTGKQPQHF. The CDR3 region has the DNA TGTGCCACCAGCAGGACAGGGAAGCAGCCCCAGCATTTT. Full variable domain (outside the CDR3, taken from reference TRBV15 and TRBJ1-5): DAMVIQNPRYQVTQFGKPVTLSCSQTLNHNVMYWYQQKSSQAPKLLFHYYDKDFNNEADTPDNFQSRRPNTSFCFLDIRSPGLGDTAMYLCATSRTGKQPQHFGDGTRLSIL.

Concerning this clone: The same CDR3 arises from other DNA sequences in this sample as well. This sequence joins TRBV5-1 and TRBJ1-1, with D possibly TRBD1 on 5 matching bases. The CDR3 runs to 15 residues. CDR1 is SGHRS and CDR2 is YFSETQ in the germline V gene. The ends were cut back, 0 bases at V and 0 bases at J, with 9 bases in the middle. CDR3 amino acids: CASSLVPDMNTEAFF. Written as DNA, the CDR3 is TGCGCCAGCAGCTTGGTACCGGACATGAACACTGAAGCTTTCTTT.

The chain carries TRBV19 and TRBJ2-2, with D possibly TRBD1 on 6 matching bases. The V end lost 6 bases, the J end lost 6 bases, and 14 bases lay between the germline ends. The CDR3 is 14 residues long. From germline, CDR1 is LNHDA and CDR2 SQIVND (reference sequence). The CDR3 spells CASRQNRVAGELFF. The CDR3 DNA sequence: TGTGCCAGTAGACAAAACAGGGTCGCCGGGGAGCTGTTTTTT.

The V gene is TRBV7-9, the J gene TRBJ2-7; D is unresolved. The germline CDR1 and CDR2 sequences are SEHNR and FQNEAQ (reference sequence). This CDR3 has 14 amino acids. V was trimmed by 4 bases and J by 7 bases, leaving 17 bases between them. The CDR3 DNA reads as TGTGCCAGCAGCTCTTGGTCAGCGTCTACGGAGCAGTACTTC. Amino acids: CASSSWSASTEQYF.

The V and J genes are TRBV4-1 and TRBJ2-5, with 8 positions matching TRBD1. Matching the DNA end better, TRBJ2-7 makes the J call doubtful. The CDR3 extends over 16 amino acids. CDR1 is MGHRA, CDR2 YSYEKL, per germline. The CDR3 DNA is TGCGCCAGCAGCCAAGGGGGGACAGGAGTAATGTACGAGCAGTACTTC. This gives the protein CASSQGGTGVMYEQYF.

This clone has only a few counts. The rearrangement joins TRBV7-3 to TRBJ1-2; D gene ambiguous. V was shortened by 5 bases and J by 4 bases, with 17 bases between the two germline ends. The germline V gene has CDR1 SGHTA and CDR2 FQGTGA. The CDR3 has 15 amino acids. In nucleotides, the CDR3 is TGTGCCAGCAGCGTGGCGAGACCAATCGCCTATGGCTACACCTTC. The encoded protein is CASSVARPIAYGYTF.

The chain has TRBV30 and TRBJ1-4; TRBD1 matches at 12 bases. Germline V gives CDR1 GTSNPN, CDR2 SVGIG (reference sequence). V dropped 1 base and J dropped 5; count of bases not matched to a gene: 11. There are 18 residues in the CDR3. In DNA form, the CDR3 reads TGTGCCTGGAGTGAGGGACAGGGGGCTTACGGAATAAATGAAAAACTGTTTTTT. Translating it yields CAWSEGQGAYGINEKLFF.

The CDR3 DNA reads TGTGCCACCACGGGTGGTGCAACTAATGAAAAACTGTTTTTT. This translates into CATTGGATNEKLFF. The chain has TRBV19 and TRBJ1-4; the D is unclear. V shed 10 bases and J shed 0 bases, with 12 bases lying between them. Germline-derived CDR1 and CDR2 are LNHDA and SQIVND (reference sequence). CDR3 length: 14 residues.

This chain links TRBV28 with TRBJ1-2; 9 bases agree with TRBD1. Trimming removed 10 bases from V and 4 bases from J; junction bases left unmatched: 10. CDR3 length equals 14 residues. Germline CDR1 is MDHEN and CDR2 is SYDVKM. CDR3 DNA sequence: TGTGCCACGAAAACAGGGGGCTCCCTCTATGGCTACACCTTC. Translating gives CATKTGGSLYGYTF.

CDR3 region: CASSAGTGDNEQFF. CDR3 bases: TGTGCCAGCAGCGCCGGGACAGGGGACAATGAGCAGTTCTTC. The rearrangement uses TRBV5-4 and TRBJ2-1; 10 bases agree with TRBD1. J lost 5 bases, V lost 4 bases, and 3 bases had no gene match. Per the germline V gene, CDR1 is SGHNT and CDR2 is YYREEE (reference sequence). The CDR3 has 14 residues.

The gene calls are TRBV6-5 and TRBJ2-3, with 10 bases lining up with TRBD2. V dropped 0 bases and J dropped 4; count of bases not matched to a gene: 4. The CDR3 covers 16 residues. Germline V gene lookup returns CDR1 MNHEY and CDR2 SVGAGI. The CDR3 DNA sequence: TGTGCCAGCAGTTACTCGGGGCTAGCGGGAGCAGATACGCAGTATTTT. It yields the protein CASSYSGLAGADTQYF.

The chain has TRBV7-2 and TRBJ2-1; 7 bases fit TRBD1. V lost 4 bases to trimming and J lost 9 bases; unmatched junction nucleotides: 12. The CDR3 length is 15 residues. From germline, CDR1 is SGHTA and CDR2 FQGNSA. The CDR3 DNA reads as TGTGCCAGCAGCTCAGGACAGGTATCAAGGGGTGAGCAGTTCTTC. It translates to CASSSGQVSRGEQFF.

The J gene is TRBJ1-1, the V gene TRBV30; TRBD1 agrees at 10 bases. Germline CDR1 reads GTSNPN; CDR2 reads SVGIG (reference sequence). The CDR3 has 13 amino acids. V was clipped by 5 bases and J by 4 bases; unmatched bases: 4. The CDR3 coding sequence is TGTGCCTGGGACAGGGGGCAAGGCACTGAAGCTTTCTTT. The encoded protein is CAWDRGQGTEAFF. Supplemented by reference TRBV30 and TRBJ1-1, the full variable domain reads SQTIHQWPATLVQPVGSPLSLECTVEGTSNPNLYWYRQAAGRGLQLLFYSVGIGQISSEVPQNLSASRPQDRQFILSSKKLLLSDSGFYLCAWDRGQGTEAFFGQGTRLTVV.

The CDR3 DNA sequence: TGCGCCAGCAGCTTCCTCAAATCCGGGACTAGCGGAAGGCGTTATGAGCAGTTCTTC. Translated: CASSFLKSGTSGRRYEQFF. This sequence joins TRBV5-1 and TRBJ2-1, with 11 bases identical to TRBD2. From germline, CDR1 is SGHRS and CDR2 YFSETQ. Losses at the gene ends were 2 bases for V and 8 bases for J; bases not matched to a gene: 18. The CDR3 runs to 19 residues.

The J gene is TRBJ2-7, the V gene TRBV30, with TRBD2 matching over 8 bases. V was pared by 7 bases and J by 0 bases, with 8 bases of the junction left unmatched. This CDR3 region has 14 residues. Germline V gene sequence: CDR1 GTSNPN, CDR2 SVGIG (reference sequence). CDR3 loop: CASGGDHSSYEQYF. CDR3 coding DNA: TGTGCCTCGGGAGGGGACCATAGCTCCTACGAGCAGTACTTC.

The chain joins TRBV9 to TRBJ2-7; possibly TRBD1 for D (8 bases). The CDR3 is 16 residues long. The ends were cut back, 0 bases at V and 0 bases at J, with 13 bases in the middle. Germline values: CDR1 SGDLS, CDR2 YYNGEE. The CDR3 coding sequence is TGTGCCAGCAGCGTAGGGACAGGGAGGGACTCCTACGAGCAGTACTTC. This encodes CASSVGTGRDSYEQYF.

This chain connects TRBV9 to TRBJ2-3; D could derive from TRBD1 or TRBD2 (6 bases each). V was cut by 3 bases and J by 5 bases, with 13 bases left in between. Germline V gene lookup returns CDR1 SGDLS and CDR2 YYNGEE. CDR3 length: 14 residues. In DNA form, the CDR3 reads TGTGCCAGCAGCGATCGGGGGCTGATAGATACGCAGTATTTT. This gives the protein CASSDRGLIDTQYF. Supplemented by reference TRBV9 and TRBJ2-3, the full variable domain reads DSGVTQTPKHLITATGQRVTLRCSPRSGDLSVYWYQQSLDQGLQFLIQYYNGEERAKGNILERFSAQQFPDLHSELNLSSLELGDSALYFCASSDRGLIDTQYFGPGTRLTVL.

The V call is TRBV5-4, the J call TRBJ2-1; D remains unclear. Germline assignment: CDR1 SGHNT and CDR2 YYREEE (reference sequence). The V gene lost 3 bases and the J gene lost 0 bases, with 10 bases spanning the gap. The CDR3 covers 15 residues. As DNA, the CDR3 is TGTGCCAGCAGCTCAGACACGAGCTCCTACAATGAGCAGTTCTTC. Protein: CASSSDTSSYNEQFF.

The count of this clone is one. This chain connects TRBV29-1 to TRBJ2-7, with D possibly TRBD1 on 5 matching bases. Germline V gene lookup returns CDR1 SQVTM and CDR2 ANQGSEA. CDR3 length: 14 amino acids. Between the trimmed V and J ends, which lost 6 bases and 3 bases, there was a span of 18 bases. The CDR3 sequence: CSVVRSGIGYEQYF. CDR3 coding DNA: TGCAGCGTGGTTAGGTCAGGGATCGGCTACGAGCAGTACTTC.

This chain uses TRBV6-1 with TRBJ2-3; TRBD2 agrees at 7 bases. CDR1 is MNHNS and CDR2 is SASEGT in the germline V gene. V shed 2 bases and J 9 bases; nucleotides not matched to a gene: 14. The CDR3 contains 16 residues. The CDR3 reads CASSEQGTMPRGTQYF. CDR3 nucleotide sequence: TGTGCCAGCAGTGAACAAGGGACTATGCCGAGAGGGACGCAGTATTTT.